The sequence of this T cell receptor delta chain was determined in a study of Vδ1+ human thymocytes. Findings of the study overall: Despite high sort purity, roughly 20% of thymic T cell receptor delta sequences were Vdelta2. Thymic TRG and TRD repertoires appeared highly polyclonal.

CDR1 and CDR2 (germline): TSWWSYY, QGS. CDR3 length equals 18 residues. V was shortened by 5 bases and J by 1 base, with 23 bases between the two germline ends. RNA was extracted from the cells and then reverse transcribed. Multiplex PCR used pooled V-gene forward primers and a constant-region reverse primer to amplify CDR3s. TCRdb redid the clone calls on the multiplex PCR reads with CATT. Of about 75,000 delta-chain clones listed, around 34% were seen once; the top ten hold under 0.3%. With regard to this clone: Its matching antigen is unknown.

The clonotype was recovered from a boy under two years old who had congenital heart surgery. The chain recombines TRDV1 with TRDJ1; possible D gene TRDD2, 5 bases. Input material: Vdelta1+ gamma-delta thymocytes from the thymus. Documented subset: FACS-sorted CD3+ TCRalphabeta- TCRVdelta1+ TCRVdelta2- thymocytes. This CDR3 reads CALGKALLGGLGTDKLIF. DNA of the CDR3: TGTGCTCTTGGGAAGGCCCTCCTAGGAGGCCTTGGCACCGATAAACTCATCTTT.